Each of the 23 T cell receptor beta chains below was sequenced from the same sample in a study of CD8+ T cells in alopecia areata. Sequencing relied on a cDNA template that was reverse transcribed from extracted RNA. The method was immunoSEQ multiplex PCR; TCRdb's version includes in-frame clones alone and lacks a portion of them. The sample has about 130,000 clones, about 47% seen once. The sequences come from CD8+ T cells sorted from blood, collected at week 0. These receptors were taken from a human donor with alopecia areata.

The table lists this clone with a few counts. V is TRBV2 and J is TRBJ1-5; 7 positions match TRBD1. V gave up 6 bases and J gave up 6 bases; unmatched junction bases: 11. There are 15 residues in the CDR3. Germline V CDR1 and CDR2: SNHLY, FYNNEI. CDR3 protein: CASSDLDRDPQPQHF. For the CDR3, the DNA is TGTGCCAGCAGCGATCTAGACAGGGATCCTCAGCCCCAGCATTTT.

The CDR3 is CASSLGGGDPLEQYF. The CDR3 DNA follows: TGTGCCAGCAGCTTAGGTGGGGGTGACCCCCTTGAGCAGTACTTC. The V call is TRBV11-2, the J call TRBJ2-7; D may match TRBD1 or TRBD2 (5 bases each). Between the trimmed V and J ends, which lost 1 base and 7 bases, there was a span of 17 bases. Germline V lookup: CDR1 SGHAT, CDR2 FQNNGV. CDR3 length: 15 residues.

Concerning this clone itself: One junction end does not reproduce the germline sequence, and a read error may be involved. The chain couples TRBV9 to TRBJ2-5, with D possibly matching TRBD1 (5 bases). The CDR3 loop spans 15 amino acids. The germline V gene encodes CDR1 SGDLS and CDR2 YYNGEE. The CDR3 DNA reads TGTGCCAGCAACGTAGGGGTCGGCTGGGAAGAGACCCAGTACTTC. It encodes CASNVGVGWEETQYF.

The sample holds one count of this clone. The J gene is TRBJ1-2, the V gene TRBV27, with 9 bases identical to TRBD1. Per the germline V gene, CDR1 is MNHEY and CDR2 is SMNVEV (reference sequence). The trim removed 4 bases at V and 8 bases at J, leaving 8 bases unmatched. The CDR3 is 14 residues long. The CDR3 DNA follows: TGTGCCAGCAGTTCCGGGACAGGGTTTTGGGGCTACACCTTC. As protein: CASSSGTGFWGYTF.

The chain is built from TRBV9 and TRBJ2-5; 8 nucleotides align to TRBD1. This CDR3 region has 13 residues. V was pared by 3 bases and J by 5 bases, with 3 bases of the junction left unmatched. The germline gives CDR1 SGDLS, CDR2 YYNGEE. This chain's CDR3 is CASSEGQDETQYF. The CDR3 nucleotides read TGTGCCAGCAGCGAGGGACAGGATGAGACCCAGTACTTC.

J is TRBJ1-2 and V is TRBV29-1; 8 nucleotides line up with TRBD1. Trimming cost V 6 bases and J 5 bases; bases outside gene matches: 23. This CDR3 has 18 amino acids. The germline V gene has CDR1 SQVTM and CDR2 ANQGSEA. For the CDR3, the DNA is TGCAGCGTCCTTGGACAGGGACCACCCTTGGATCCCCCGTATGGCTACACCTTC. This sequence encodes CSVLGQGPPLDPPYGYTF.

This chain links TRBV6-4 with TRBJ2-3; 9 bases align to TRBD1. The CDR3 is made up of 15 amino acids. CDR1 and CDR2 (germline): MRHNA, SNTAGT. V was pared by 7 bases and J by 2 bases, with 7 bases of the junction left unmatched. CDR3 DNA sequence: TGTGCCAGCAAGAACGGGACAGGGACCACAGATACGCAGTATTTT. This gives the protein CASKNGTGTTDTQYF.

This clone was counted a few times. The chain employs TRBV11-2 and TRBJ2-6; D unresolved. CDR1 and CDR2 (germline): SGHAT, FQNNGV. Trimming removed 1 base at V and 2 bases at J, with 6 bases between. CDR3 length: 15 amino acids. CDR3 in DNA: TGTGCCAGCAGCTTAGCCTTCGCTGGGGCCAACGTCCTGACTTTC. Amino acid sequence: CASSLAFAGANVLTF.

The rearrangement uses TRBV6-5 and TRBJ1-1, with TRBD1 as a possible D gene (6 bases). The CDR3 length is 14 residues. Germline CDR1 MNHEY, CDR2 SVGAGI. Trimming shortened V by 4 bases and J by 0 bases, and 9 bases separated the two germline ends. The CDR3 DNA follows: TGTGCCAGCAGTTTCGACAGGTTGAACACTGAAGCTTTCTTT. This sequence encodes CASSFDRLNTEAFF.

Turning to this clone: The sample has other DNA sequences that encode this CDR3 too. The gene calls are TRBV25-1 and TRBJ1-2; D gene ambiguous. Trimming stripped 1 base from V and 4 bases from J, with 7 bases between. Germline CDR1 and CDR2: MGHDK and SYGVNS. This CDR3 has 13 amino acids. CDR3 sequence: CASSESRSYGYTF. CDR3 in DNA: TGTGCCAGCAGTGAATCTCGGAGCTATGGCTACACCTTC.

The chain links TRBV11-2 to TRBJ2-7; maybe TRBD2 (6 bases). V gave up 8 bases and J gave up 3 bases, with 23 bases separating them. The CDR3 is made up of 16 amino acids. Germline V gives CDR1 SGHAT, CDR2 FQNNGV. CDR3 sequence (DNA): TGTGCCAGCGACGACACCATAGGGCGGGGTGACTACGAGCAGTACTTC. It translates to CASDDTIGRGDYEQYF.

CDR3 loop: CASSGSTGGYNNEQFF. Here the CDR3 DNA reads TGCGCCAGCAGCGGGTCGACAGGGGGCTACAACAATGAGCAGTTCTTC. The rearrangement links TRBV5-1 to TRBJ2-1; 10 bases are shared with TRBD1. V was clipped by 4 bases and J by 5 bases; unmatched bases: 9. Germline CDR1 is SGHRS and CDR2 is YFSETQ. The CDR3 is made up of 16 amino acids.

The chain employs TRBV9 and TRBJ2-2; D is undetermined. From germline, CDR1 is SGDLS and CDR2 YYNGEE. Trimming removed 6 bases from V and 5 bases from J, with 14 bases in between. CDR3 length: 14 amino acids. The CDR3 here is CASTKGPRTGELFF. CDR3 nucleotides: TGTGCCAGCACTAAAGGTCCCCGGACCGGGGAGCTGTTTTTT.

The rearrangement uses TRBV4-3 and TRBJ2-7; TRBD1 matches 7 bases. This CDR3 region has 16 residues. Germline CDR1 is LGHNA and CDR2 is YSLEER. V was clipped by 0 bases and J by 1 base; unmatched bases: 6. The DNA of the CDR3 is TGCGCCAGCAGCCAAGATTGGGACAGTATATCCTACGAGCAGTACTTC. It specifies CASSQDWDSISYEQYF.

This clone was picked up one time. V and J are TRBV13 and TRBJ2-7, with 11 bases fitting TRBD1. J lost 5 bases, V lost 5 bases, and 14 bases had no gene match. This CDR3 spans 17 amino acids. From germline, CDR1 is PRHDT and CDR2 FYEKMQ (reference sequence). Written as DNA, the CDR3 is TGTGCCAGCAGCCCCTGGGGAACCGGGACAGGGGGACACGAGCAGTACTTC. It translates to CASSPWGTGTGGHEQYF.

This rearrangement joins TRBV5-6 to TRBJ2-7; 7 bases fit TRBD1. Unmatched junction bases numbered 5, after V lost 4 bases and J lost 1 base. The CDR3 is 14 amino acids. Germline V lookup: CDR1 SGHDT, CDR2 YYEEEE. CDR3 nucleotide sequence: TGTGCCAGCAGCCTGGGACAGATTTCCTACGAGCAGTACTTC. Translation: CASSLGQISYEQYF.

J is TRBJ1-4 and V is TRBV30; maybe TRBD1 (5 bases). The germline V gene encodes CDR1 GTSNPN and CDR2 SVGIG (reference sequence). The CDR3 runs to 13 residues. V dropped 4 bases and J dropped 8 bases, with 14 bases sitting between them. CDR3 coding DNA: TGTGCCTGGAACTACGGGACTTCCGAAAAACTGTTTTTT. It yields the protein CAWNYGTSEKLFF. The full variable domain, with the rest looked up from reference TRBV30 and TRBJ1-4, is SQTIHQWPATLVQPVGSPLSLECTVEGTSNPNLYWYRQAAGRGLQLLFYSVGIGQISSEVPQNLSASRPQDRQFILSSKKLLLSDSGFYLCAWNYGTSEKLFFGSGTQLSVL.

This clone was observed a few times. V usage is TRBV7-9 and J usage is TRBJ2-6; D unclear. This CDR3 region has 17 residues. The V end was cut by 1 base, the J end by 0 bases, with 10 bases between. Germline V gives CDR1 SEHNR, CDR2 FQNEAQ (reference sequence). CDR3 sequence: CASSLGLALSGANVLTF. The CDR3 coding sequence is TGTGCCAGCAGCTTAGGCTTGGCACTCTCTGGGGCCAACGTCCTGACTTTC.

Concerning this clone itself: Other DNA sequences within the sample encode an identical CDR3. The chain is built from TRBV27 and TRBJ1-2; D ambiguous. The ends were cut back, 3 bases at V and 2 bases at J, with 7 bases in the middle. Looked up from germline, CDR1 is MNHEY and CDR2 is SMNVEV (reference sequence). This CDR3 region has 13 residues. CDR3: CASSLGGNYGYTF. In DNA, the CDR3 is TGTGCCAGCAGTTTGGGCGGCAACTATGGCTACACCTTC.

The chain is built from TRBV5-1 and TRBJ2-1; 12 bases are shared with TRBD1. The CDR3 covers 15 residues. The J segment lost 8 bases and the V segment lost 2 bases, leaving 5 bases of the junction unmatched. Germline V gene data show CDR1 as SGHRS and CDR2 as YFSETQ. The CDR3 loop reads CASSLRDRGQHEQFF. CDR3 DNA sequence: TGCGCCAGCAGCTTACGGGACAGGGGGCAACATGAGCAGTTCTTC.

This clone was counted a few times. This chain connects TRBV6-1 to TRBJ2-1; weak D call: TRBD2 (6 bases). The CDR3 consists of 14 residues. The ends were cut back, 6 bases at V and 4 bases at J, with 13 bases in the middle. Germline V CDR1 and CDR2: MNHNS, SASEGT. The CDR3 sequence: CASSLLGRYNEQFF. The DNA of the CDR3 is TGTGCCAGCAGCCTTCTCGGGAGATACAATGAGCAGTTCTTC.

The chain couples TRBV6-5 to TRBJ1-1, with D possibly matching TRBD1 (6 bases). The CDR3 runs to 14 residues. V was shortened by 1 base and J by 1 base, with 7 bases between the two germline ends. Germline V gene sequence: CDR1 MNHEY, CDR2 SVGAGI. This chain's CDR3 is CASSYWTENTEAFF. CDR3 nucleotides: TGTGCCAGCAGTTACTGGACAGAGAACACTGAAGCTTTCTTT.

The V call is TRBV27, the J call TRBJ2-1; perhaps TRBD1 as D (7 bases). The CDR3 contains 15 residues. The germline V and J ends were trimmed by 7 bases and 5 bases, with 18 bases remaining between them. From germline, CDR1 is MNHEY and CDR2 SMNVEV (reference sequence). The DNA for the CDR3 is TGTGCCAGCACCCGCGGGACAGCCCCTAACAATGAGCAGTTCTTC. As protein: CASTRGTAPNNEQFF.